This TCR beta chain emerged from a study of blood T cell repertoires in COVID-19 (dated by TCRdb to 2019 to 2021). About the investigation overall: Samples covering the acute and convalescent phases of COVID-19 were provided by collaborators in the United States, Italy and Spain. The samples were drawn from the first 160 participants of the ongoing ImmuneRACE study and from 950 to 1,500 subjects provided by 6 global collaborators. Sample metadata almost always included a de-identified subject ID, COVID-19 status, age in years and sex. A freely available public database, intended as a resource for researchers studying the immune response to SARS-CoV-2, is where the repertoires were released. Where HLA class I and class II types were available, the types were taken from metadata supplied by the sample provider, not from assay-based typing. The dataset comprised deeply sampled blood TCRbeta repertoires from subjects exposed to, actively infected with, or recovered from COVID-19. The prospective study material was composed of cDNA or gDNA derived from T cells, B-cell-depleted T cells, or PBMCs.

With regard to this clone: It lacks a known antigen. Nothing much larger sits one base from this clone, and base qualities are not available.

The immunoSEQ Assay, a bias-controlled multiplex PCR, was used to amplify TCRbeta CDR3 regions from genomic DNA. Processing in the source paper ran as follows. Nucleated cell counts per sample were estimated from amplification of reference gene primers within the assay. To quantify the absolute abundance of each unique TCRbeta CDR3 rearrangement, sequence reads were collapsed and filtered. Productive Simpson clonality was computed per sample as the square root of Simpson's diversity index over productive rearrangements. This immuneACCESS table, as held by TCRdb, lists in-frame sequences with V and J called but not all clones. Of the missing ones, under half trace to an unresolved V gene in checked studies; the others have no known cause. From that table come the V and J calls and clone size; the DNA was used to work out D and trimming. A total of 81,000 or so clones appear in this sample, approximately 86% of them only once. The ten biggest clones cover 12% of the sample.

Overall study results and their limits: The quantity of clinical and demographic metadata differed by source and by participant and was supplied without curation.

The collaborating institutions used their own protocols to collect whole blood in K2EDTA tubes. Collaborator samples were shipped for TCRbeta analysis as frozen whole blood, isolated PBMCs, or DNA extracted from either sample type. For this chain, trimming is 0 bases at the V end and 4 bases at the J end, and the number of junction bases without a gene match is 1. The CDR3, cysteine through phenylalanine, is 14 amino acids long. Kept here is only the CDR3 DNA, which spans 42 bases and is read in frame from base 1. Based on the germline V gene (reference sequence), the CDR1 and CDR2 sequences are LNHNV and YYDKDF.

Source material: peripheral blood. The receptor chain draws on TRBV15 and TRBJ1-2; 8 nucleotides in the junction match TRBD1. This clonotype originated in a woman in her 70s with active or convalescent COVID-19. The nucleotides read TGTGCCACCAGCAGAGACAGGGGGCTCTATGGCTACACCTTC. It translates to CATSRDRGLYGYTF. Joined to the reference TRBV15 and TRBJ1-2 proteins, this CDR3 gives the full variable domain: DAMVIQNPRYQVTQFGKPVTLSCSQTLNHNVMYWYQQKSSQAPKLLFHYYDKDFNNEADTPDNFQSRRPNTSFCFLDIRSPGLGDTAMYLCATSRDRGLYGYTFGSGTRLTVV.